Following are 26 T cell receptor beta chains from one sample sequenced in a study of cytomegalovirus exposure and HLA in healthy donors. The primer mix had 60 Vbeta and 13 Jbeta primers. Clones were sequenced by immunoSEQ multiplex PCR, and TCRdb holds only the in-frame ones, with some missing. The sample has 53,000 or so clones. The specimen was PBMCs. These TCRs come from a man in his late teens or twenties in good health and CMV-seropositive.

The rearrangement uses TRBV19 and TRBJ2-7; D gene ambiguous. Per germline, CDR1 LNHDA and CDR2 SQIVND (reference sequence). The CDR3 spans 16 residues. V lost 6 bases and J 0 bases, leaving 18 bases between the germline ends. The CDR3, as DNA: TGTGCCAGTAGGGCCCGGCCCCAGGTGGGCTCCTACGAGCAGTACTTC. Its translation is CASRARPQVGSYEQYF.

The CDR3 DNA sequence: TGCGCCAGCAGCAGAGCCGAGGGGGCCTTGAACACTGAAGCTTTCTTT. Amino acid sequence: CASSRAEGALNTEAFF. This chain links TRBV5-1 with TRBJ1-1, with 7 bases identical to TRBD1. The length of the CDR3 is 16 residues. V was clipped by 4 bases and J by 0 bases; unmatched bases: 9. CDR1 SGHRS and CDR2 YFSETQ come from the germline V gene. Drawing the rest from reference TRBV5-1 and TRBJ1-1, the complete variable domain is KAGVTQTPRYLIKTRGQQVTLSCSPISGHRSVSWYQQTPGQGLQFLFEYFSETQRNKGNFPGRFSGRQFSNSRSEMNVSTLELGDSALYLCASSRAEGALNTEAFFGQGTRLTVV.

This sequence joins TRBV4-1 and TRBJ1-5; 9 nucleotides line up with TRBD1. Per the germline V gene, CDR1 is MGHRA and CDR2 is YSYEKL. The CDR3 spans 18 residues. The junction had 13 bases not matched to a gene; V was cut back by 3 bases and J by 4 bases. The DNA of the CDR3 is TGCGCCAGCAGCCAGGGGACAGGGAAAAGGGAATGGAATCAGCCCCAGCATTTT. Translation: CASSQGTGKREWNQPQHF.

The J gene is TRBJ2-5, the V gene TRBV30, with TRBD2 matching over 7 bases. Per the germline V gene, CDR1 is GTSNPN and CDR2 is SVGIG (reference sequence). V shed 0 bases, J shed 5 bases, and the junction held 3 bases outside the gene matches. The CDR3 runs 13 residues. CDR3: CAWSVAGVETQYF. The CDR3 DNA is TGTGCCTGGAGTGTTGCGGGAGTCGAGACCCAGTACTTC.

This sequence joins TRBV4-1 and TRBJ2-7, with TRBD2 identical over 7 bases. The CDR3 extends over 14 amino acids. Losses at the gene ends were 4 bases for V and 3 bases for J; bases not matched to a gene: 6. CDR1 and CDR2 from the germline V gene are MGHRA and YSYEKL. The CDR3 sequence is CASSPRAGLYEQYF. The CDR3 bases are TGCGCCAGCAGCCCACGAGCGGGGCTCTACGAGCAGTACTTC.

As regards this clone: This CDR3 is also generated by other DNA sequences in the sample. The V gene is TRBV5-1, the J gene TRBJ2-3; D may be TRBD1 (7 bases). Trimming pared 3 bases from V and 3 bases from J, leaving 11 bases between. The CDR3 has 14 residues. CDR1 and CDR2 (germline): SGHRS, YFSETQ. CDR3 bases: TGCGCCAGCAGCTCGACAGGGACTACAGATACGCAGTATTTT. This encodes CASSSTGTTDTQYF.

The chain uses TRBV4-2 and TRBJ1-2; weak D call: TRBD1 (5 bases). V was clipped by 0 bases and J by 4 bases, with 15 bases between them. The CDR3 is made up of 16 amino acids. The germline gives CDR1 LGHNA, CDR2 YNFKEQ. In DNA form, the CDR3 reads TGTGCCAGCAGCCAAGACCGTCTCACAGGACCCTATGGCTACACCTTC. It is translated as CASSQDRLTGPYGYTF.

The CDR3 DNA reads TGTGCCAGCAGCGAAACTAGCGGACCCTACAATGAGCAGTTCTTC. As protein: CASSETSGPYNEQFF. This rearrangement joins TRBV7-3 to TRBJ2-1; 8 nucleotides match TRBD2. Losses at the gene ends were 5 bases for V and 2 bases for J; bases not matched to a gene: 5. In germline, CDR1 is SGHTA, CDR2 FQGTGA. The CDR3 consists of 15 residues.

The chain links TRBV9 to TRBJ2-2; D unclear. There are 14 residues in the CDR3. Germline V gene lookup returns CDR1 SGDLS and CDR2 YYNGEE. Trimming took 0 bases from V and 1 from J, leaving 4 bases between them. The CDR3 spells CASSVEQNTGELFF. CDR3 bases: TGTGCCAGCAGCGTAGAACAGAACACCGGGGAGCTGTTTTTT.

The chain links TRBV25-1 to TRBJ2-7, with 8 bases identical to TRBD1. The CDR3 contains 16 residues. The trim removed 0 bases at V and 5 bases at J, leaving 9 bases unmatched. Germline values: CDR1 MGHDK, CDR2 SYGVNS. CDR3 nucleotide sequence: TGTGCCAGCAGTGAATATATTCGGGACAGGATGAACGAGCAGTACTTC. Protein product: CASSEYIRDRMNEQYF.

The CDR3 here is CASSPRLAGARGDTQYF. CDR3 DNA sequence: TGTGCCAGCAGCCCGAGACTAGCGGGAGCCCGAGGGGATACGCAGTATTTT. The chain couples TRBV7-2 to TRBJ2-3, with 12 bases identical to TRBD2. The V and J ends lost 5 bases and 6 bases, in that order; junction bases with no gene match: 12. This CDR3 is built from 17 residues. Germline V gene data show CDR1 as SGHTA and CDR2 as FQGNSA.

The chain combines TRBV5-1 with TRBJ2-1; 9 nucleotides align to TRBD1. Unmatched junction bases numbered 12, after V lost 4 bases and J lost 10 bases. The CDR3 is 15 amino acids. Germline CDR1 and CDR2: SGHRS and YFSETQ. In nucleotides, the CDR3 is TGCGCCAGCAGCCAGGGACAGGGATCCAGGTGGGAGCAGTTCTTC. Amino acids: CASSQGQGSRWEQFF.

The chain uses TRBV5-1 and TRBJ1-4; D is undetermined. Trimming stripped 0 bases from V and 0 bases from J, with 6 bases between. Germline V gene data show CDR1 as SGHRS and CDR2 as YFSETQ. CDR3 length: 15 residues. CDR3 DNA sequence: TGCGCCAGCAGCTTGGGGTCGGCAACTAATGAAAAACTGTTTTTT. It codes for CASSLGSATNEKLFF.

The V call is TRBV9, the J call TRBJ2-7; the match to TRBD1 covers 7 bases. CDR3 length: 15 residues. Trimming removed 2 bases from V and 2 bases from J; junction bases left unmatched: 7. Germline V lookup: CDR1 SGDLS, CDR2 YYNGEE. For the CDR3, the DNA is TGTGCCAGCAGCGTGGGATGGGACAGAACCTACGAGCAGTACTTC. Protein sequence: CASSVGWDRTYEQYF. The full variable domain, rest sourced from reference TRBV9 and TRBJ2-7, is DSGVTQTPKHLITATGQRVTLRCSPRSGDLSVYWYQQSLDQGLQFLIQYYNGEERAKGNILERFSAQQFPDLHSELNLSSLELGDSALYFCASSVGWDRTYEQYFGPGTRLTVT.

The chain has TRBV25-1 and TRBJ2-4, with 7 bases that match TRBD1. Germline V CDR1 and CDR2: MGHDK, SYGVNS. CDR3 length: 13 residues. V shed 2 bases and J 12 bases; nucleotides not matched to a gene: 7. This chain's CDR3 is CASSEPRQGSQYF. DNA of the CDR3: TGTGCCAGCAGTGAACCCCGACAGGGTAGTCAGTACTTC.

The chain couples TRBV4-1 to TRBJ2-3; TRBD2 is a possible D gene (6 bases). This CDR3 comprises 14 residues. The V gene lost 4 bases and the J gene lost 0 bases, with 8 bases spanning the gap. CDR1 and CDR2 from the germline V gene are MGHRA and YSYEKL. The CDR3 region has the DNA TGCGCCAGCAGCCCGGGGACTAGCACAGATACGCAGTATTTT. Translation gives CASSPGTSTDTQYF.

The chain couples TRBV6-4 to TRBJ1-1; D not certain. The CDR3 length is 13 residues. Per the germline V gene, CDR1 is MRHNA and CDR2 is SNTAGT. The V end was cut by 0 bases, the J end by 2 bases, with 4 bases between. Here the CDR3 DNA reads TGTGCCAGCAGTGACTCCAGTAACACTGAAGCTTTCTTT. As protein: CASSDSSNTEAFF.

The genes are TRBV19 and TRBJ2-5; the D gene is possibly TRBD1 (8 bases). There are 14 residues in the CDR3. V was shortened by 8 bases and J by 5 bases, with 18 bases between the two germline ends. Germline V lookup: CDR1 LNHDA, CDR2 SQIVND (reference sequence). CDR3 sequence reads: CASHETGGGETQYF. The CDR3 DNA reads TGTGCCAGTCATGAAACAGGGGGGGGCGAGACCCAGTACTTC.

CDR3 sequence reads: CASNEGANTEAFF. The CDR3 DNA reads as TGTGCCAGTAATGAGGGGGCAAACACTGAAGCTTTCTTT. The chain carries TRBV19 and TRBJ1-1; the match to TRBD1 covers 7 bases. The V segment lost 7 bases and the J segment 2 bases; nucleotides outside the gene matches: 4. The CDR3 loop spans 13 amino acids. Germline CDR1 and CDR2: LNHDA and SQIVND (reference sequence).

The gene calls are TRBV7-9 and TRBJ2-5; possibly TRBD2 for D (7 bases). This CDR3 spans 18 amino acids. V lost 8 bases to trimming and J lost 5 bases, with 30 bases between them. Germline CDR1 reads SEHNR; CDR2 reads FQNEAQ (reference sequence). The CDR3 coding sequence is TGTGCCAGCGGATCGGGGGGCGAAACGGGAGCCCAGGAGGAGACCCAGTACTTC. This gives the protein CASGSGGETGAQEETQYF.

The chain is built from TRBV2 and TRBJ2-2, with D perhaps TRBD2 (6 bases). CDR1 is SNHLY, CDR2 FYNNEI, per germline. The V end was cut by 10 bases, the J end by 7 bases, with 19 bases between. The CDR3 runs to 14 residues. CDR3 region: CATRGLLVGGELFF. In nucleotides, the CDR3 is TGTGCCACCCGGGGACTTCTCGTCGGCGGGGAGCTGTTTTTT.

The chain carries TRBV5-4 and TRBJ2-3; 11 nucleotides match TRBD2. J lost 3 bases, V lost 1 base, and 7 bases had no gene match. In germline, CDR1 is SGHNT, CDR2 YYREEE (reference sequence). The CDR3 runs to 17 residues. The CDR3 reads CASSLFLAGGRTDTQYF. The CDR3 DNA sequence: TGTGCCAGCAGCTTGTTTCTAGCGGGAGGAAGAACAGATACGCAGTATTTT.

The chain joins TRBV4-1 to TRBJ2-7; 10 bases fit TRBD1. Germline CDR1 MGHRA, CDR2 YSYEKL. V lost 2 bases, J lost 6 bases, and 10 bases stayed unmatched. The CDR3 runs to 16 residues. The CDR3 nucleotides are TGCGCCAGCAGCCAATTTGCTGGGACAGGGGCGGCCGAGCAGTACTTC. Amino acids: CASSQFAGTGAAEQYF.

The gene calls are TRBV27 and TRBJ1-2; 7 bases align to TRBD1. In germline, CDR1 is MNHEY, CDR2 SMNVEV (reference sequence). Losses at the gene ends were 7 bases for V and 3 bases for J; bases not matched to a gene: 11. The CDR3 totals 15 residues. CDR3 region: CASIPTTRGHYGYTF. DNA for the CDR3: TGTGCCAGCATTCCTACCACGAGGGGGCACTATGGCTACACCTTC.

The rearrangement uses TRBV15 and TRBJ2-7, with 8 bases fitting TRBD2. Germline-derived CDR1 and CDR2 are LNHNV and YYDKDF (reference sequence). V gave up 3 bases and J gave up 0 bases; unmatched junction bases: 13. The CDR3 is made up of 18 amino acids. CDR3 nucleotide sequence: TGTGCCACCAGCAGTCCCTTGCGGGGGGCGGGAAGCTCCTACGAGCAGTACTTC. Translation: CATSSPLRGAGSSYEQYF.

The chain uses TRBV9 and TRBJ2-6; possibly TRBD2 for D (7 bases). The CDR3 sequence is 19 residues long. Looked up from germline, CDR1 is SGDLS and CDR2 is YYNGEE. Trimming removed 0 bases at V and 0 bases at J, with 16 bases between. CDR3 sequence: CASSVARGRGNSGANVLTF. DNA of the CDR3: TGTGCCAGCAGCGTAGCCCGGGGGCGGGGGAACTCTGGGGCCAACGTCCTGACTTTC.